Listed below are T cell receptor beta chains from one sample, sequenced in a study of blood T cell repertoires in COVID-19. Measured with immunoSEQ multiplex PCR; TCRdb has only the in-frame clones, and not every one. Among a few hundred thousand clones, 80% to 90% were seen once, and the ten largest hold roughly 10%. Sequencing was done on a sample of peripheral blood. The source of these receptors is a woman aged 70-85 years with COVID-19, enrolled during active disease. The CDR3 runs from the conserved cysteine through the conserved F or W. A D gene is named only where the DNA matches it firmly. Clone size is shown for a subset of rows, as once, few, many or a class of expanded clone.

v_call	clone_size	d_call	j_call	cdr3_nt	cdr3_aa
TRBV30	NA	TRBD1	TRBJ1-2	TGTGCCTGGAAACAGGGGGCAGGCTATGGCTACACCTTC	CAWKQGAGYGYTF
TRBV7-2	few	TRBD2	TRBJ2-3	TGTGCCAGCAGCCCCCTAGCGGGATGGTCAGATACGCAGTATTTT	CASSPLAGWSDTQYF
TRBV19	NA	NA	TRBJ1-6	TGTGCCAGTCACAAACGCGGGGATTCACCCCTCCACTTT	CASHKRGDSPLHF
TRBV20-1	NA	TRBD2	TRBJ2-1	TGCAGTGCTAGTACTAGCGGGAACAATGAGCAGTTCTTC	CSASTSGNNEQFF
TRBV21-1	NA	NA	TRBJ1-1	TGTGCCAGCAGCAAAGTTACCCAGCGATACACTGAAGCTTTCTTT	CASSKVTQRYTEAFF
TRBV10-2	few	TRBD2	TRBJ2-5	TGCGCCAGCACTAGCGGGTACGAGACCCAGTACTTC	CASTSGYETQYF
TRBV11-2	NA	NA	TRBJ2-7	TGTGCCAGCAGCTTAAGCGGGCAGGGTACCTACGAGCAGTACTTC	CASSLSGQGTYEQYF
TRBV18	NA	NA	TRBJ2-2	TGTGCCAGCTCACCACCGTTGGGGACAACGAACACCGGGGAGCTGTTTTTT	CASSPPLGTTNTGELFF
TRBV20-1	NA	NA	TRBJ1-1	TGCAGTGCAAGGGGGAACACTGAAGCTTTCTTT	CSARGNTEAFF
TRBV7-9	NA	NA	TRBJ2-1	TGTGCCAGCAGCTTAGCGGGAGCACAAGAGCAGTTCTTC	CASSLAGAQEQFF
TRBV25-1	NA	NA	TRBJ1-2	TGTGCCAGCAGTGAATACGGGGTTAACTATGGCTACACCTTC	CASSEYGVNYGYTF
TRBV10-3	NA	NA	TRBJ2-7	TGTGCCATCAGTATAAGGGGCGAGCAGTACTTC	CAISIRGEQYF
TRBV11-3	NA	TRBD1	TRBJ2-3	TGTGCCAGCAGCTTAAGGACAGGTTCAGATACGCAGTATTTT	CASSLRTGSDTQYF
TRBV7-9	NA	TRBD1	TRBJ1-1	TGTGCCAGTCAATCGGGACAGGGGGTGAACACTGAAGCTTTCTTT	CASQSGQGVNTEAFF
TRBV5-1	NA	NA	TRBJ2-5	TGCGCCAGCAGCTTGGGCGGTAAACAGGCTGGGTGGGAGACCCAGTACTTC	CASSLGGKQAGWETQYF
TRBV28	once	NA	TRBJ1-2	TGTGCCAGCAGCATGCAGGGCCGCGTCTATGGCTACACCTTC	CASSMQGRVYGYTF
TRBV12-3/TRBV12-4	NA	NA	TRBJ1-1	TGTGCCAGCAACCAACAGGGAGAAGCTTTCTTT	CASNQQGEAFF
TRBV10-2	NA	TRBD1	TRBJ1-6	TGCGCCAGCAGGTTTGGACAGGGGTATTCACCCCTCCACTTT	CASRFGQGYSPLHF
TRBV19	NA	TRBD1	TRBJ2-7	TGTGCCAGTAACCTACGGACAGGGGGCTTGTACGAGCAGTACTTC	CASNLRTGGLYEQYF
TRBV6-2/TRBV6-3	NA	TRBD1	TRBJ1-1	TGTGCCAGCAGTTCCGGGACAGGGGTCGAAGCTTTCTTT	CASSSGTGVEAFF
TRBV5-4	NA	NA	TRBJ2-7	TGTGCCAGCAGCTTTAGGTCGGGACACGCCTACGAGCAGTACTTC	CASSFRSGHAYEQYF
TRBV3-1/TRBV3-2	NA	TRBD1	TRBJ2-5	TGTGCCAGCAGCCACGTGACGGGACAGGGGGCAGAGACCCAGTACTTC	CASSHVTGQGAETQYF
TRBV19	NA	TRBD1	TRBJ1-2	TGTGCCACCGAGCGTTCAGGGGGCAACTATGGCTACACCTTC	CATERSGGNYGYTF